Below, 27 T cell receptor beta chains from the same sample are listed, as sequenced in a study of PD-1 blockade in classical Hodgkin lymphoma. Every patient experienced relapse after autologous stem cell transplantation, and brentuximab vedotin exposure varied. Generated by immunoSEQ multiplex PCR, the TCRdb table keeps only in-frame clones and is missing some. The profile shows around 19,000 clones, 86% of them singletons. The sequencing used peripheral blood mononuclear cells (PBMCs), collected before the second cycle of nivolumab. Receptors were obtained from a human donor with classical Hodgkin lymphoma.

The V gene is TRBV4-1, the J gene TRBJ1-1; D is unclear. The CDR3 spans 15 residues. The germline V gene encodes CDR1 MGHRA and CDR2 YSYEKL. V dropped 2 bases and J dropped 2 bases, with 12 bases sitting between them. The CDR3 nucleotides are TGCGCCAGCAGCCAATCGTCTTTCCCCAACACTGAAGCTTTCTTT. This sequence encodes CASSQSSFPNTEAFF.

This clone was seen once. The rearrangement joins TRBV7-9 to TRBJ1-2; possible D gene TRBD1, 5 bases. From germline, CDR1 is SEHNR and CDR2 FQNEAQ (reference sequence). Trimming stripped 8 bases from V and 3 bases from J, with 13 bases between. The CDR3 spans 13 residues. For the CDR3, the DNA is TGTGCCAGCGCCCCCGACAGTCACTATGGCTACACCTTC. This codes for CASAPDSHYGYTF.

The genes are TRBV5-1 and TRBJ1-5; D gene unclear. Trimming took off 0 bases at V and 0 bases at J, with 4 bases between the two ends. Germline V gene data show CDR1 as SGHRS and CDR2 as YFSETQ. The CDR3 consists of 14 residues. The CDR3 loop is CASSLGASNQPQHF. The CDR3 coding sequence is TGCGCCAGCAGCTTGGGGGCTAGCAATCAGCCCCAGCATTTT.

The genes are TRBV11-2 and TRBJ1-2; TRBD1 is a possible D gene (5 bases). Trimming took 0 bases from V and 8 from J, leaving 19 bases between them. Germline V CDR1 and CDR2: SGHAT, FQNNGV. The length of the CDR3 is 16 residues. The CDR3 sequence: CASSLDSGAISRGYTF. CDR3 bases: TGTGCCAGCAGCTTAGATAGTGGGGCGATCTCGAGAGGCTACACCTTC.

The genes are TRBV5-1 and TRBJ2-5; 7 bases map to TRBD1. With V trimmed by 4 bases and J by 4 bases, 7 bases remained unmatched. The CDR3 length is 14 residues. Germline-derived CDR1 and CDR2 are SGHRS and YFSETQ. CDR3 in amino acids: CASSQTGVGETQYF. The CDR3 nucleotides are TGCGCCAGCAGCCAAACAGGGGTAGGAGAGACCCAGTACTTC.

As for this clone: The same CDR3 arises from other DNA sequences in this sample as well. V gene TRBV5-5 combines with J gene TRBJ1-2; D is perhaps TRBD1 (5 bases). From germline, CDR1 is SGHKS and CDR2 YYEKEE (reference sequence). The CDR3 contains 12 residues. Deletions cut 4 bases from V and 3 bases from J, with 7 bases between. CDR3 region: CASSGGDYGYTF. The CDR3, as DNA: TGTGCCAGCAGCGGGGGAGACTATGGCTACACCTTC.

The V and J genes are TRBV13 and TRBJ2-1; D is unresolved. The CDR3 totals 12 residues. V was shortened by 3 bases and J by 5 bases, with 5 bases between the two germline ends. Germline CDR1 and CDR2: PRHDT and FYEKMQ (reference sequence). The CDR3, as DNA: TGTGCCAGCAGCTTCCGGGACAATGAGCAGTTCTTC. Its translation: CASSFRDNEQFF.

The chain carries TRBV18 and TRBJ2-5; no clear D gene. V was shortened by 5 bases and J by 4 bases, with 8 bases between the two germline ends. CDR3 length: 12 residues. Per the germline V gene, CDR1 is KGHSH and CDR2 is LQKENI. DNA for the CDR3: TGTGCCAGCTCAGACCCAGGAGAGACCCAGTACTTC. Protein: CASSDPGETQYF. Full variable domain (missing parts from reference TRBV18 and TRBJ2-5): NAGVMQNPRHLVRRRGQEARLRCSPMKGHSHVYWYRQLPEEGLKFMVYLQKENIIDESGMPKERFSAEFPKEGPSILRIQQVVRGDSAAYFCASSDPGETQYFGPGTRLLVL.

The CDR3 DNA follows: TGCGCCAGCAGCGGGGGACTAGCGGGTGGAGAGACCCAGTACTTC. It yields the protein CASSGGLAGGETQYF. The chain has TRBV5-1 and TRBJ2-5, with 12 bases aligning to TRBD2. Germline V gene lookup returns CDR1 SGHRS and CDR2 YFSETQ. Unmatched junction bases numbered 5, after V lost 4 bases and J lost 4 bases. This CDR3 comprises 15 residues. The full variable domain, its missing parts supplied by reference TRBV5-1 and TRBJ2-5, is KAGVTQTPRYLIKTRGQQVTLSCSPISGHRSVSWYQQTPGQGLQFLFEYFSETQRNKGNFPGRFSGRQFSNSRSEMNVSTLELGDSALYLCASSGGLAGGETQYFGPGTRLLVL.

On this clone itself: Within the sample, other DNA sequences also encode this same CDR3. The chain has TRBV5-1 and TRBJ2-3; D tentatively fits TRBD1 or TRBD2 (5 bases each). The CDR3 spans 15 residues. V was trimmed by 0 bases and J by 1 base, leaving 9 bases between them. CDR1 is SGHRS and CDR2 is YFSETQ in the germline V gene. The CDR3: CASSLAGPGTDTQYF. CDR3 DNA sequence: TGCGCCAGCAGCTTGGCGGGGCCAGGCACAGATACGCAGTATTTT.

This chain links TRBV19 with TRBJ1-2, with 7 bases fitting TRBD1. This CDR3 has 14 amino acids. Unmatched junction bases numbered 12, after V lost 6 bases and J lost 8 bases. Germline-derived CDR1 and CDR2 are LNHDA and SQIVND (reference sequence). CDR3 protein: CASRPQGGHYGYTF. The CDR3 DNA reads as TGTGCCAGTAGGCCCCAGGGGGGCCATTACGGCTACACCTTC.

The CDR3 is CASSERTGANYGYTF. The DNA for the CDR3 is TGTGCCAGCAGTGAAAGGACGGGGGCTAACTATGGCTACACCTTC. J is TRBJ1-2 and V is TRBV2, with D possibly TRBD1 on 5 matching bases. Germline-derived CDR1 and CDR2 are SNHLY and FYNNEI. The CDR3 is made up of 15 amino acids. The germline V and J ends were trimmed by 2 bases and 0 bases, with 10 bases remaining between them.

The rearrangement joins TRBV5-1 to TRBJ1-4; TRBD1 matches at 11 bases. This CDR3 region has 16 residues. The junction had 5 bases not matched to a gene; V was cut back by 4 bases and J by 3 bases. CDR1 is SGHRS and CDR2 is YFSETQ in the germline V gene. This CDR3 is CASSPGTGGSNEKLFF. The CDR3 bases are TGCGCCAGCAGCCCCGGGACAGGGGGATCTAATGAAAAACTGTTTTTT. The whole variable domain, filled in from reference TRBV5-1 and TRBJ1-4, reads KAGVTQTPRYLIKTRGQQVTLSCSPISGHRSVSWYQQTPGQGLQFLFEYFSETQRNKGNFPGRFSGRQFSNSRSEMNVSTLELGDSALYLCASSPGTGGSNEKLFFGSGTQLSVL.

The J gene is TRBJ2-1, the V gene TRBV19; 12 positions agree with TRBD2. The CDR3 runs 14 residues. Unmatched junction bases numbered 6, after V lost 7 bases and J lost 8 bases. Germline CDR1 and CDR2: LNHDA and SQIVND (reference sequence). In nucleotides, the CDR3 is TGTGCCAGTAACGTACTAGCGGGGGGACATGAGCAGTTCTTC. It yields the protein CASNVLAGGHEQFF.

The chain couples TRBV11-2 to TRBJ2-7; 7 nucleotides align to TRBD1. The CDR3 totals 16 residues. Germline V CDR1 and CDR2: SGHAT, FQNNGV. V was clipped by 4 bases and J by 6 bases; unmatched bases: 15. Written as DNA, the CDR3 is TGTGCCAGCAGCTCCCCTGGGGGTCAGGGGGTGGTCGAGCAGTACTTC. It specifies CASSSPGGQGVVEQYF.

This chain links TRBV6-6 with TRBJ2-5; tentatively, D is TRBD1 (6 bases). This CDR3 spans 14 amino acids. V was clipped by 4 bases and J by 5 bases, with 14 bases between them. Germline CDR1 and CDR2: MNHNY and SVGAGI (reference sequence). The CDR3 loop reads CASSSGQPGETQYF. Written as DNA, the CDR3 is TGTGCCAGCAGTTCCGGACAGCCGGGCGAGACCCAGTACTTC.

This sequence joins TRBV7-9 and TRBJ2-7, with 8 positions matching TRBD1. CDR3 length: 15 residues. Germline V gives CDR1 SEHNR, CDR2 FQNEAQ (reference sequence). The junction had 4 bases not matched to a gene; V was cut back by 1 base and J by 2 bases. The CDR3 coding sequence is TGTGCCAGCAGCTTAGTGGGACAGGTGACCTACGAGCAGTACTTC. It encodes CASSLVGQVTYEQYF.

The chain links TRBV27 to TRBJ2-7; 8 bases map to TRBD2. This CDR3 spans 17 amino acids. Germline-derived CDR1 and CDR2 are MNHEY and SMNVEV (reference sequence). J was trimmed by 3 bases and V by 1 base; bases with no gene match: 11. The CDR3 spells CASSLFGPAGGYYEQYF. The CDR3 DNA reads TGTGCCAGCAGTTTATTTGGGCCGGCGGGGGGCTACTACGAGCAGTACTTC.

The V and J genes are TRBV11-3 and TRBJ2-1; 7 nucleotides agree with TRBD2. This CDR3 spans 16 amino acids. J gave up 6 bases and V 5 bases, and 13 bases lay outside the gene matches. CDR1 is SGHNT and CDR2 is YENEEA in the germline V gene. Here the CDR3 DNA reads TGTGCCAGCAGCCTCACAACTTTGGGGGGGGGCAATGAGCAGTTCTTC. It codes for CASSLTTLGGGNEQFF.

V gene TRBV10-2 combines with J gene TRBJ1-3; D not certain. The CDR3 runs 16 residues. The germline gives CDR1 WSHSY, CDR2 SAAADI. Trimming shortened V by 2 bases and J by 1 base, and 12 bases separated the two germline ends. The CDR3 reads CASSEAVLGSGNTIYF. In nucleotides, the CDR3 is TGCGCCAGCAGTGAGGCGGTACTAGGGTCTGGAAACACCATATATTTT.

The chain employs TRBV5-1 and TRBJ2-7, with D possibly TRBD1 on 5 matching bases. There are 14 residues in the CDR3. Germline CDR1 is SGHRS and CDR2 is YFSETQ. Deletions cut 2 bases from V and 5 bases from J, with 14 bases between. The CDR3 loop reads CASSFGQGLNEQYF. The DNA for the CDR3 is TGCGCCAGCAGCTTCGGGCAGGGTCTCAACGAGCAGTACTTC.

In nucleotides, the CDR3 is TGTGCCAGCTCAGTACGGGGCCTAAACAATGAGCAGTTCTTC. Translated: CASSVRGLNNEQFF. This rearrangement joins TRBV6-5 to TRBJ2-1; tentatively, D is TRBD1 or TRBD2 (5 bases each). Germline CDR1 and CDR2: MNHEY and SVGAGI. There are 14 residues in the CDR3. V gave up 8 bases and J gave up 5 bases, with 16 bases separating them.

This clone was seen more than once but under ten times. This chain joins TRBV30 and TRBJ1-2, with 12 bases matching TRBD1. Per the germline V gene, CDR1 is GTSNPN and CDR2 is SVGIG (reference sequence). The ends lost 6 bases at V and 7 bases at J; junction bases unmatched: 9. The CDR3 is 14 residues long. The CDR3 nucleotides are TGTGCCTGTTCCGGGACAGGGGGCTGGCGTGGCTACACCTTC. This codes for CACSGTGGWRGYTF.

In DNA form, the CDR3 reads TGTGCCAGCAGCAGAGGTAGCGGGGGGCTAACCTACGAGCAGTACTTC. This encodes CASSRGSGGLTYEQYF. This sequence joins TRBV7-2 and TRBJ2-7, with 10 bases aligning to TRBD2. This CDR3 contains 16 residues. Per the germline V gene, CDR1 is SGHTA and CDR2 is FQGNSA. The junction had 9 bases not matched to a gene; V was cut back by 5 bases and J by 2 bases.

The chain combines TRBV7-9 with TRBJ2-7; no reliable D call. The germline V gene has CDR1 SEHNR and CDR2 FQNEAQ (reference sequence). This CDR3 is 13 amino acids long. The ends were cut back, 4 bases at V and 1 base at J, with 8 bases in the middle. The CDR3 is CASSSSGSYEQYF. CDR3 DNA: TGTGCCAGCAGCTCCTCCGGGTCCTACGAGCAGTACTTC.

This clone was picked up one time. The chain's CDR3 is CASSLGLAGGLPGELFF. Written as DNA, the CDR3 is TGTGCCAGCAGCTTGGGGCTAGCGGGGGGGCTTCCCGGGGAGCTGTTTTTT. This rearrangement joins TRBV5-4 to TRBJ2-2, with 12 bases identical to TRBD2. CDR1 and CDR2 (germline): SGHNT, YYREEE (reference sequence). This CDR3 has 17 amino acids. V lost 0 bases, J lost 6 bases, and 6 bases stayed unmatched.

The table lists this clone with a count of one. Here the CDR3 reads CASSLLTSGGTDTQYF. CDR3 bases: TGTGCCAGCAGCTTACTGACTAGCGGGGGCACAGATACGCAGTATTTT. The rearrangement links TRBV7-8 to TRBJ2-3, with 11 bases identical to TRBD2. V gave up 2 bases and J gave up 1 base; unmatched junction bases: 2. Per germline, CDR1 SGHVS and CDR2 FQNEAQ. The length of the CDR3 is 16 residues.